This T cell receptor (beta chain) was sequenced during a study of T cells expressing NK-cell markers. Overall study: Sorted CD3+CD56+NKG2C+, CD3+CD56+NKG2C- and CD3+CD56-NKG2C+ T cells provided the TCR beta repertoires. Just one sequenced donor of eight was HCMV-seronegative, while seven were seropositive. Study-wide findings and caveats: These clonotypes additionally ranked first within the CD3+CD56-NKG2C+ fraction of a handful of donors. There remained a lack of clarity about HCMV specificity of expanded NKG2C+ T cell clones.

This CDR3 comprises 13 residues. The germline gives CDR1 SQVTM, CDR2 ANQGSEA. TCRdb reworked the 5' RACE reads into one entry per CDR3 protein, no DNA. There are 150,000 or so distinct CDR3 sequences in the sample, with 37% held by the top ten. As regards this clonotype: Its antigen is currently unknown.

Sequenced input: blood T cells: a sorted CD56 or NKG2C T cell subset, CD4+ or CD8+ T cells, or bulk PBMC T cells (not recorded which). The rearrangement links TRBV29-1 to TRBJ2-1; the TRBD1 assignment by TCRdb is unverifiable without DNA. The sequence came from a woman in her fifties or sixties in good health. CDR3 in amino acids: CSVETGKYNEQFF.